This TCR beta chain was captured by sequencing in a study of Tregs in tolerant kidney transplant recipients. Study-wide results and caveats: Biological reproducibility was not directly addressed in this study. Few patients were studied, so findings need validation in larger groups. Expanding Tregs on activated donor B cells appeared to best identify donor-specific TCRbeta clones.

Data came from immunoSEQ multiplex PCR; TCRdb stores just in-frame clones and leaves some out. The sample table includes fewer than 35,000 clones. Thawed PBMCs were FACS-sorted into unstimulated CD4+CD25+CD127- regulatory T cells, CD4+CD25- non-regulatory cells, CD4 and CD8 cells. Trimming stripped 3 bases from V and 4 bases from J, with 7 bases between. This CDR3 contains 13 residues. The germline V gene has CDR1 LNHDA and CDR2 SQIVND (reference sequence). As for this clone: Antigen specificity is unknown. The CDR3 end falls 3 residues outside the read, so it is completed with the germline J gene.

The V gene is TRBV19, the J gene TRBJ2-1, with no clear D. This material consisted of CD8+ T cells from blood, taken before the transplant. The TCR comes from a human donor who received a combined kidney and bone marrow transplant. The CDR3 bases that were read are TGTGCCAGTAGTATCTTCCAGTACAATGAG. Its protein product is CASSIFQYNE. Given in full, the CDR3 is CASSIFQYNEQFF. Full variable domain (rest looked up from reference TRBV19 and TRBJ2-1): DGGITQSPKYLFRKEGQNVTLSCEQNLNHDAMYWYRQDPGQGLRLIYYSQIVNDFQKGDIAEGYSVSREKKESFPLTVTSAQKNPTAFYLCASSIFQYNEQFFGPGTRLTVL.